Listed below are T cell receptor beta chains from one sample, sequenced in a study of neurological immune-mediated disorders. A single record per CDR3 protein comes from TCRdb applying MiXCR to the 5' RACE reads. The repertoire holds about 53,000 distinct CDR3 sequences, with 9% to 10% as singletons. What was sequenced was PBMCs. The receptors were sampled from a woman aged 35 to 49 in good health. CDR3s include the opening cysteine and the closing phenylalanine or tryptophan. The D gene is left open where the match is weak. Expanded clones get a size class; other rows say once, few or many, or leave the size out.

clone size,D gene,V gene,J gene,CDR3 length,CDR3 protein,CDR3 DNA
many,TRBD1,TRBV4-1,TRBJ1-6,18,CAAEPGRGSGSYNSPLHF,TGCGCCGCGGAGCCTGGCAGGGGGTCGGGCTCCTATAATTCACCCCTCCACTTT
many,.,TRBV20-1,TRBJ1-2,10,CSAYTYGYTF,TGCAGTGCGTACACCTATGGCTACACCTTC
many,.,TRBV12-3/TRBV12-4,TRBJ2-4,20,CASSLAGHRLPALAKNIQYF,TGTGCCAGCAGTTTAGCGGGACATCGTCTACCGGCCTTAGCCAAAAACATTCAGTACTTC
many,.,TRBV20-1,TRBJ1-4,13,CSAGRTAREKLFF,TGCAGTGCAGGGAGGACAGCTAGGGAAAAACTGTTTTTT
many,.,TRBV12-3/TRBV12-4,TRBJ2-5,14,CASSLWGGRETQYF,TGTGCCAGCAGCCTTTGGGGGGGCCGAGAGACCCAGTACTTC
few,.,TRBV6-2/TRBV6-3,TRBJ2-7,13,CASSSTGQHEQYF,TGTGCCAGCAGTTCGACTGGACAGCACGAGCAGTACTTC
many,.,TRBV4-2,TRBJ2-7,15,CASRPTGTGTYEQYF,TGTGCCAGTAGACCGACCGGGACCGGGACCTACGAGCAGTACTTC
.,.,TRBV18,TRBJ2-1,14,CASSYPSSYNEQFF,TGTGCCAGCTCATACCCGAGCTCCTACAATGAGCAGTTCTTC
many,.,TRBV5-1,TRBJ1-1,16,CASSLGDLGREAEAFF,TGCGCCAGCAGCTTGGGGGACCTAGGAAGGGAGGCTGAAGCTTTCTTT
many,.,TRBV9,TRBJ1-4,14,CASSVVPTNEKLFF,TGTGCCAGCAGCGTAGTCCCAACTAATGAAAAACTGTTTTTT
many,.,TRBV20-1,TRBJ2-5,11,CSDRRGETQYF,TGCAGTGACAGAAGAGGCGAGACCCAGTACTTC
few,TRBD2,TRBV13,TRBJ2-1,15,CASTPRAGENNEQFF,TGTGCCAGCACCCCTAGGGCGGGGGAAAATAATGAGCAGTTCTTC
many,TRBD1,TRBV5-8,TRBJ1-1,15,CASSLGQGSSTEAFF,TGTGCCAGCAGCTTGGGACAGGGTTCGAGCACTGAAGCTTTCTTT
many,.,TRBV18,TRBJ2-7,16,CASSSLGSEGAYEQYF,TGTGCCAGCTCATCGTTGGGGAGCGAGGGAGCCTACGAGCAGTACTTC
many,TRBD2,TRBV5-1,TRBJ2-3,17,CASSRLASGGATDTQYF,TGCGCCAGCAGTCGTCTGGCTAGCGGGGGGGCAACAGATACGCAGTATTTT
many,.,TRBV7-6,TRBJ1-2,16,CASSPTRTATNYGYTF,TGTGCCAGCAGCCCGACCCGGACAGCAACTAACTATGGCTACACCTTC
medium-sized,.,TRBV10-3,TRBJ2-6,14,CAISDSSGANVLTF,TGTGCCATCAGTGACAGCTCTGGGGCCAACGTCCTGACTTTC
many,.,TRBV5-1,TRBJ1-2,15,CASSSQGDGNYGYTF,TGCGCCAGCAGCTCTCAGGGAGATGGTAACTATGGCTACACCTTC
many,TRBD1,TRBV3-1,TRBJ1-1,13,CASSQLQGDEAFF,TGTGCCAGCAGCCAATTACAGGGGGACGAAGCTTTCTTT
many,.,TRBV5-5,TRBJ1-4,14,CASSLGKLNEKLFF,TGTGCCAGCAGCTTGGGGAAGCTAAATGAAAAACTGTTTTTT
many,.,TRBV5-1,TRBJ2-7,13,CASSPQGGDEQYF,TGCGCCAGCAGCCCACAGGGAGGCGACGAGCAGTACTTC
many,.,TRBV5-5,TRBJ2-1,13,CASSLTVRGEQFF,TGTGCCAGCAGCTTAACAGTGAGGGGTGAGCAGTTCTTC
many,TRBD2,TRBV6-4,TRBJ2-2,16,CASSAALAGNTGELFF,TGTGCCAGCAGTGCCGCACTAGCGGGGAACACCGGGGAGCTGTTTTTT
many,.,TRBV5-1,TRBJ2-5,15,CASSLEAGRTETQYF,TGCGCCAGCAGCTTGGAGGCAGGGAGGACGGAGACCCAGTACTTC
many,TRBD2,TRBV6-5,TRBJ2-1,16,CASTVTGGGGYNEQFF,TGTGCCAGCACCGTTACCGGCGGGGGGGGATACAATGAGCAGTTCTTC
few,TRBD1,TRBV29-1,TRBJ2-2,15,CSVEVETGYTGELFF,TGCAGCGTTGAAGTAGAGACAGGGTACACCGGGGAGCTGTTTTTT
many,TRBD2,TRBV5-1,TRBJ2-7,15,CASSVMPGGSYEQYF,TGCGCCAGCAGCGTGATGCCGGGGGGTTCCTACGAGCAGTACTTC
many,TRBD1,TRBV29-1,TRBJ2-3,14,CSVGTGASTDTQYF,TGCAGCGTTGGGACAGGGGCTAGCACAGATACGCAGTATTTT
few,TRBD1,TRBV29-1,TRBJ1-1,11,CSVETGTGAFF,TGCAGCGTAGAGACAGGGACTGGGGCTTTCTTT
many,.,TRBV5-1,TRBJ1-5,15,CASSLMDSSNQPQHF,TGCGCCAGCAGCTTGATGGACAGTAGCAATCAGCCCCAGCATTTT